This T cell receptor (beta chain) stems from a study of blood T cell repertoires in COVID-19. Study overall: T cells, B-cell-depleted T cells, or PBMCs provided the cDNA or gDNA that served as material.

Everyone who took part was roughly 18 to 89 years old, and they came from about 25 US areas. In germline, CDR1 is GTSNPN, CDR2 SVGIG (reference sequence). The V end was cut by 7 bases, the J end by 5 bases, with 20 bases between. The CDR3 sequence is 14 residues long. In the authors' workflow: Amplification of reference gene primers provided the estimated nucleated cell counts. This table comes from immunoSEQ multiplex PCR, and its TCRdb copy is limited to in-frame clones, with some not included. The D gene and trimming were derived from the DNA, and the V and J assignments and clone size from that table. The data show 200,000 or so clones, around four fifths seen once.

The sequencing sample was made of PBMCs or T cells enriched from blood (not recorded which). The chain carries TRBV30 and TRBJ2-5, with D tentatively TRBD2 (7 bases). This receptor was obtained from a woman aged 45-59 years who had been exposed to COVID-19. In DNA, the CDR3 is TGTGCCTTGGAGAGGGGGGGGAGAGGGGAGACCCAGTACTTC. It encodes CALERGGRGETQYF.